These 4 T cell receptor beta chains were sequenced from one sample in a study of blood T cell repertoires in COVID-19. The assay was immunoSEQ multiplex PCR, and TCRdb's table has in-frame clones only and misses some. The top ten clones hold roughly 4.3% of a sample with 270,000 or so clones, 70% to 90% of them seen once. Sequences were obtained from PBMCs or T cells enriched from blood (not recorded which). These receptors were obtained from a woman younger than 45 with acute COVID-19.

This clone was seen a handful of times. The rearrangement links TRBV7-9 to TRBJ2-7, with D perhaps matching TRBD2 (5 bases). The CDR3 length is 14 residues. CDR1 is SEHNR and CDR2 is FQNEAQ in the germline V gene (reference sequence). V shed 6 bases and J shed 4 bases, with 16 bases lying between them. The CDR3 bases are TGTGCCAGCAGGAGGGAGAGCGGACCTTACGAGCAGTACTTC. The encoded protein is CASRRESGPYEQYF. The entire variable domain, with the rest obtained from reference TRBV7-9 and TRBJ2-7, is as follows: DTGVSQNPRHKITKRGQNVTFRCDPISEHNRLYWYRQTLGQGPEFLTYFQNEAQLEKSRLLSDRFSAERPKGSFSTLEIQRTEQGDSAMYLCASRRESGPYEQYFGPGTRLTVT.

The gene calls are TRBV6-2 or TRBV6-3 and TRBJ2-3; D may be TRBD2 (6 bases). The germline V and J ends were trimmed by 2 bases and 3 bases, with 6 bases remaining between them. This CDR3 has 13 amino acids. Germline V gene lookup returns CDR1 MNHEY and CDR2 SVGEGT. The CDR3 reads CASSYAGTDTQYF. Written as DNA, the CDR3 is TGTGCCAGCAGTTACGCGGGAACAGATACGCAGTATTTT.

V and J are TRBV7-9 and TRBJ2-4, with 8 bases fitting TRBD1. CDR3 length: 14 residues. The germline V gene encodes CDR1 SEHNR and CDR2 FQNEAQ (reference sequence). Unmatched junction bases numbered 5, after V lost 5 bases and J lost 5 bases. The CDR3 DNA sequence: TGTGCCAGCAGCACCGGACAGGGACAAAACATTCAGTACTTC. It codes for CASSTGQGQNIQYF.

V gene TRBV7-6 combines with J gene TRBJ2-1; no clear D gene. The CDR3 has 13 residues. Trimming cost V 1 base and J 10 bases, with 11 bases left between them. Germline values: CDR1 SGHVS, CDR2 FNYEAQ. The CDR3 region is CASSLGSPPEQFF. The DNA for the CDR3 is TGTGCCAGCAGCTTAGGTAGCCCCCCCGAGCAGTTCTTC.